These 15 T cell receptor beta chains were all obtained from the same sample, sequenced in a study of molecular identifiers for immune sequencing clone quantification. TCRdb independently ran MiXCR on the PCR reads; one entry per CDR3 protein. This table holds 300,000 to 400,000 distinct CDR3 sequences, about 20% found once. The sample consisted of naive CD8+ T cells from blood, with Jurkat cell RNA spiked in. The subset here: FACS-sorted CD8+CD4-CCR7+CD45RA+ naive T cells. The origin of the receptors is a human donor in good health. Some libraries in this study had Jurkat cell RNA spiked in.

This clonotype was picked up many times. The chain uses TRBV29-1 and TRBJ1-2; no clear D gene. The V and J ends lost 5 bases and 0 bases respectively, with 7 bases between them. Per the germline V gene, CDR1 is SQVTM and CDR2 is ANQGSEA. The CDR3 spans 12 residues. The CDR3 loop is CSVRLANYGYTF. CDR3 coding DNA: TGCAGCGTTCGTCTTGCTAACTATGGCTACACCTTC.

This clonotype has just a few counts. V usage is TRBV30 and J usage is TRBJ1-2, with unresolved D. CDR3 length equals 13 residues. Trimming shortened V by 1 base and J by 3 bases, and 9 bases separated the two germline ends. Germline lookup yields CDR1 GTSNPN and CDR2 SVGIG (reference sequence). The CDR3 protein is CAWSDTIHYGYTF. Written as DNA, the CDR3 is TGTGCCTGGAGTGACACAATCCACTATGGCTACACCTTC.

This clonotype occurred many times. The CDR3 spells CASSFGQGGQPQHF. CDR3 coding DNA: TGTGCCAGCAGTTTTGGGCAGGGAGGACAGCCCCAGCATTTT. This sequence joins TRBV28 and TRBJ1-5; a weak D match, TRBD1 (5 bases). This CDR3 is built from 14 residues. V lost 3 bases and J 7 bases, leaving 13 bases between the germline ends. CDR1 and CDR2 from the germline V gene are MDHEN and SYDVKM. Based on the CDR3 plus reference TRBV28 and TRBJ1-5, the full variable domain is DVKVTQSSRYLVKRTGEKVFLECVQDMDHENMFWYRQDPGLGLRLIYFSYDVKMKEKGDIPEGYSVSREKKERFSLILESASTNQTSMYLCASSFGQGGQPQHFGDGTRLSIL.

V gene TRBV30 combines with J gene TRBJ2-7; TRBD2 matches at 8 bases. J gave up 2 bases and V 0 bases, and 12 bases lay outside the gene matches. Germline CDR1 is GTSNPN and CDR2 is SVGIG (reference sequence). The CDR3 is 17 residues long. CDR3 sequence (DNA): TGTGCCTGGAGTGTGGCAGGCTGGGGCGGGAGGCCCTACGAGCAGTACTTC. Its protein is CAWSVAGWGGRPYEQYF.

This clonotype was seen a handful of times. The J gene is TRBJ2-3, the V gene TRBV9, with D maybe TRBD2 (6 bases). The length of the CDR3 is 15 residues. V gave up 3 bases and J gave up 1 base, with 12 bases separating them. The germline gives CDR1 SGDLS, CDR2 YYNGEE. CDR3 loop: CASSAEGLGTDTQYF. Here the CDR3 DNA reads TGTGCCAGCAGCGCGGAGGGTTTGGGCACAGATACGCAGTATTTT.

This clonotype appeared many times. The V and J genes are TRBV7-6 and TRBJ2-1; TRBD1 agrees at 7 bases. In germline, CDR1 is SGHVS, CDR2 FNYEAQ. V dropped 2 bases and J dropped 5; count of bases not matched to a gene: 12. CDR3 length equals 17 residues. The CDR3 DNA follows: TGTGCCAGCAGCTTAAACTACTATGTCGGACAGGACAATGAGCAGTTCTTC. It yields the protein CASSLNYYVGQDNEQFF.

This clonotype was seen more than once but under ten times. This chain links TRBV27 with TRBJ2-3, with D tentatively TRBD1 or TRBD2 (5 bases each). Trimming removed 1 base at V and 2 bases at J, with 13 bases between. CDR3 length equals 16 residues. The germline gives CDR1 MNHEY, CDR2 SMNVEV (reference sequence). CDR3 residues: CASSLWGMGPTDTQYF. CDR3 coding DNA: TGTGCCAGCAGTTTATGGGGGATGGGACCCACAGATACGCAGTATTTT.

This rearrangement joins TRBV19 to TRBJ2-5, with 8 bases fitting TRBD1. Trimming at V came to 0 bases and at J to 3 bases, leaving 3 bases not matched to a gene. The CDR3 loop spans 15 amino acids. CDR1 is LNHDA, CDR2 SQIVND, per germline (reference sequence). The CDR3, as DNA: TGTGCCAGTAGTATAGACAGGGGGCGGAAAGAGACCCAGTACTTC. It encodes CASSIDRGRKETQYF.

This clonotype was detected many times. This rearrangement joins TRBV20-1 to TRBJ1-5; D is perhaps TRBD1 (5 bases). The V end was cut by 5 bases, the J end by 0 bases, with 20 bases between. Germline V gene lookup returns CDR1 DFQATT and CDR2 SNEGSKA (reference sequence). The CDR3 runs 17 residues. This chain's CDR3 is CSALGVLPQYSNQPQHF. The CDR3 nucleotides are TGCAGTGCTTTGGGGGTATTGCCCCAATATAGCAATCAGCCCCAGCATTTT.

This clonotype was counted at least ten times. The chain joins TRBV2 to TRBJ2-7; 10 nucleotides align to TRBD1. V lost 8 bases and J lost 6; bases outside the gene matches: 7. There are 13 residues in the CDR3. Germline loops: CDR1 SNHLY, CDR2 FYNNEI. This CDR3 reads CASWFGTGAEQYF. The CDR3 DNA sequence: TGTGCCAGCTGGTTCGGGACAGGGGCCGAGCAGTACTTC. Full variable domain (remainder filled in from reference TRBV2 and TRBJ2-7): EPEVTQTPSHQVTQMGQEVILRCVPISNHLYFYWYRQILGQKVEFLVSFYNNEISEKSEIFDDQFSVERPDGSNFTLKIRSTKLEDSAMYFCASWFGTGAEQYFGPGTRLTVT.

To note about this clonotype: Given the absence of the conserved phenylalanine or tryptophan at the CDR3 end, a read error is likely. The chain is built from TRBV2 and TRBJ2-7; the match to TRBD1 covers 8 bases. Germline V gene sequence: CDR1 SNHLY, CDR2 FYNNEI. The CDR3 is 14 amino acids. Trimming cost V 7 bases and J 0 bases; bases outside gene matches: 5. The CDR3 coding sequence is TGTGCCAGCACTAGGACAGGGCTCTCCTACGAGCAGTACCTC. It encodes CASTRTGLSYEQYL.

As regards this clonotype: A read error may produce the germline difference seen at one junction end. This sequence joins TRBV5-1 and TRBJ2-1, with D unresolved. CDR1 is SGHRS and CDR2 is YFSETQ in the germline V gene. This CDR3 is built from 15 residues. The CDR3 region has the DNA TGCGCCAGCAGCTTGGATGCGAGCTCCTACAATGAGCAGCTCTTC. It specifies CASSLDASSYNEQLF.

To note about this clonotype: This may arise from a read error, as a much more abundant clone is one base away. The chain is built from TRBV28 and TRBJ2-3, with 8 positions matching TRBD2. The CDR3 runs 18 residues. The V segment lost 7 bases and the J segment 2 bases; nucleotides outside the gene matches: 17. The germline CDR1 and CDR2 sequences are MDHEN and SYDVKM. The DNA for the CDR3 is TGTGCCAGCAAGGGACTAGATGCCTCCGGAACGTTCACAGATACGCAGTATTTT. Protein sequence: CASKGLDASGTFTDTQYF.

This chain connects TRBV5-8 to TRBJ2-1; no clear D gene. Germline V gene data show CDR1 as SGHTS and CDR2 as YDEGEE. This CDR3 contains 15 residues. The V and J ends lost 4 bases and 2 bases respectively, with 13 bases between them. CDR3 DNA: TGTGCCAGCAGCCCGGGTGTCCCGGCCTACAATGAGCAGTTCTTC. Protein sequence: CASSPGVPAYNEQFF. The full variable domain, rest sourced from reference TRBV5-8 and TRBJ2-1, is EAGVTQSPTHLIKTRGQQATLRCSPISGHTSVYWYQQALGLGLQFLLWYDEGEERNRGNFPPRFSGRQFPNYSSELNVNALELEDSALYLCASSPGVPAYNEQFFGPGTRLTVL.

Ten or more counts support this clonotype. The CDR3 sequence is CASSWGLAGPRGDTQYF. The CDR3 DNA reads as TGTGCCAGCAGCTGGGGACTAGCGGGGCCCCGGGGCGATACGCAGTATTTT. The V call is TRBV11-2, the J call TRBJ2-3; 13 nucleotides align to TRBD2. The CDR3 totals 17 residues. Germline assignment: CDR1 SGHAT and CDR2 FQNNGV. The V and J ends lost 4 bases and 6 bases, in that order; junction bases with no gene match: 10.